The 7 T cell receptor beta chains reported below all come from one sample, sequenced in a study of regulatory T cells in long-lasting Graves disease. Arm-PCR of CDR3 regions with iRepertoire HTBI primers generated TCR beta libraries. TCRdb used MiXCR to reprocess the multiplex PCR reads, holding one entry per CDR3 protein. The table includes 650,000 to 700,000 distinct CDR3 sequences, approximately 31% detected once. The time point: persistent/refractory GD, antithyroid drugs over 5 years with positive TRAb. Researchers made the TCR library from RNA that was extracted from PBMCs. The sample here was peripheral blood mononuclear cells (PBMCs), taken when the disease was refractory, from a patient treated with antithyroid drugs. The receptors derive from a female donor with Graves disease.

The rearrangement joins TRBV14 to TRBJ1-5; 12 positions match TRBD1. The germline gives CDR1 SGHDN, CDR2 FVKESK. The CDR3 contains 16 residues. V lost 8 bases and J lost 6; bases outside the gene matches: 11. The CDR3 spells CASSPPMGQGAQPQHF. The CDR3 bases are TGTGCCAGCTCACCACCAATGGGACAGGGGGCTCAGCCCCAGCATTTT.

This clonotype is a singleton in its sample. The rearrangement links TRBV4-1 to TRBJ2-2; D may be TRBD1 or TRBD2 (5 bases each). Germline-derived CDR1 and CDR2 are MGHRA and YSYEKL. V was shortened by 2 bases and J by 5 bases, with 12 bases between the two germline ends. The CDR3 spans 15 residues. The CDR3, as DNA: TGCGCCAGCAGCCAACCCGGGGCGTTGACCGGGGAGCTGTTTTTT. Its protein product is CASSQPGALTGELFF.

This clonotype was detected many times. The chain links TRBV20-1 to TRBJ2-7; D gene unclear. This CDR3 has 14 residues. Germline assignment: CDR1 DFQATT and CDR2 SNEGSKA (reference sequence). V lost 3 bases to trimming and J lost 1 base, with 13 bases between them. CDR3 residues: CSASGSIVSYEQYF. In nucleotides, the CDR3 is TGCAGTGCTAGTGGCTCGATCGTATCCTACGAGCAGTACTTC.

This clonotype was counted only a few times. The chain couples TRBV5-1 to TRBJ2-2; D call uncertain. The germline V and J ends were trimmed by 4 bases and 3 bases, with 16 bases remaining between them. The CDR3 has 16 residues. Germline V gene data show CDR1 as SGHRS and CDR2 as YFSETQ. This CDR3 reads CASSPADVGDTGELFF. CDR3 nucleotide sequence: TGCGCCAGCAGCCCTGCGGATGTTGGGGACACCGGGGAGCTGTTTTTT.

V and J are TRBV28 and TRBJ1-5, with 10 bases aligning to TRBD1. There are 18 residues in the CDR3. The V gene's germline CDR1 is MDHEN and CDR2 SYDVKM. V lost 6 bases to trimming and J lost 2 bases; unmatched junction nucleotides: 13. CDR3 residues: CASSRYIGTGDGNQPQHF. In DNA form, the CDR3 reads TGTGCCAGCAGCCGCTATATTGGGACAGGGGACGGCAATCAGCCCCAGCATTTT. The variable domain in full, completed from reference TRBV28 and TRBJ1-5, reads DVKVTQSSRYLVKRTGEKVFLECVQDMDHENMFWYRQDPGLGLRLIYFSYDVKMKEKGDIPEGYSVSREKKERFSLILESASTNQTSMYLCASSRYIGTGDGNQPQHFGDGTRLSIL.

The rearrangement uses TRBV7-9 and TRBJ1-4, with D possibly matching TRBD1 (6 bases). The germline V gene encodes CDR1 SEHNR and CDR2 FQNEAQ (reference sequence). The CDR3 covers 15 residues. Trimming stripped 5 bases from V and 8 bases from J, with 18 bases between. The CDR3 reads CASSPLGQSTEKLFF. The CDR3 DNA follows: TGTGCCAGCAGCCCCCTCGGACAGTCGACGGAAAAACTGTTTTTT.

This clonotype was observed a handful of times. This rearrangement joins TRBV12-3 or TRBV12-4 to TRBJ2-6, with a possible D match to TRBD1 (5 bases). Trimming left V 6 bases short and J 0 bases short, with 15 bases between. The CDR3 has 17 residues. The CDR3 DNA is TGTGCCAGCAGCTTCGAACAGACAGACTCTGGGGCCAACGTCCTGACTTTC. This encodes CASSFEQTDSGANVLTF.